This is a list of T cell receptor beta chains from one sample in a study of cytomegalovirus exposure and HLA in healthy donors. The data were produced by immunoSEQ multiplex PCR, yet TCRdb's version contains in-frame clones alone and is incomplete. This table has 160,000 or so clones, about 75% appearing once. The material sequenced was PBMCs. These receptors were obtained from a man aged 35 to 55 in good health and CMV-seropositive. Each CDR3 is given with its conserved first and last residue. The D gene is left open where the match is weak. A clone size is listed for some rows: how often the clone was seen (once, few, many), or a class if it is expanded.

>TRBJ2-1|TRBV29-1|once|-
CSVSPTGNEQLF
TGCAGCGTCTCTCCTACAGGGAATGAGCAGCTCTTC
>TRBJ1-1|TRBV6-6|few|-
CASSPGVRGGNTEAFF
TGTGCCAGCAGTCCCGGGGTCCGCGGGGGGAACACTGAAGCTTTCTTT
>TRBJ2-7|TRBV9|few|TRBD2
CASSGGTSGMYEQYF
TGTGCCAGCAGCGGGGGGACTAGCGGGATGTACGAGCAGTACTTC
>TRBJ2-1|TRBV27|-|TRBD2
CASSLGRLAGSNEQFF
TGTGCCAGCAGCCTAGGTAGACTAGCGGGAAGCAATGAGCAGTTCTTC
>TRBJ2-7|TRBV7-9|-|TRBD2
CASSPRLAGAYEQYF
TGTGCCAGCAGCCCCAGACTAGCGGGAGCCTACGAGCAGTACTTC
>TRBJ2-3|TRBV5-1|-|-
CASSLRDTQYF
TGCGCCAGCAGCCTGAGGGATACGCAGTATTTT
>TRBJ2-3|TRBV11-2|few|-
CASSLEGGGFGGDTQYF
TGTGCCAGCAGCTTAGAAGGAGGTGGTTTCGGGGGAGATACGCAGTATTTT
>TRBJ2-6|TRBV29-1|-|-
CSVLDSSGANVLTF
TGCAGCGTCCTAGACAGCTCTGGGGCCAACGTCCTGACTTTC
>TRBJ2-7|TRBV5-6|once|-
CASSAREFSDSSYEQYF
TGTGCCAGCAGCGCCCGGGAGTTCAGCGATAGCTCCTACGAGCAGTACTTC
>TRBJ2-1|TRBV13|-|-
CASSSWSSGSYNEQFF
TGTGCCAGCAGCTCCTGGTCCAGCGGCTCCTACAATGAGCAGTTCTTC
>TRBJ2-7|TRBV28|once|-
CASSTPAQYEQYF
TGTGCCAGCAGCACGCCCGCTCAGTACGAGCAGTACTTC
>TRBJ2-1|TRBV11-3|-|-
CASSPGGGGAYNEQFF
TGTGCCAGCAGCCCAGGGGGCGGGGGCGCCTACAATGAGCAGTTCTTC
>TRBJ2-7|TRBV27|once|TRBD2
CASSLVGTRGHEQYF
TGTGCCAGCAGCCTCGTCGGGACTAGGGGCCACGAGCAGTACTTC
>TRBJ1-1|TRBV7-9|-|TRBD1
CASSSGTGTLF
TGTGCCAGCAGCTCCGGGACAGGGACGCTCTTT
>TRBJ1-4|TRBV6-5|-|-
CASSYSGGVAEKLFF
TGTGCCAGCAGTTACTCGGGAGGGGTCGCGGAAAAACTGTTTTTT
>TRBJ2-1|TRBV10-2|few|-
CASSPSLSYNEQFF
TGCGCCAGCAGCCCTTCCCTCTCCTACAATGAGCAGTTCTTC
>TRBJ1-2|TRBV27|-|TRBD1
CASSWDREAYGYTF
TGTGCCAGCAGTTGGGACAGGGAAGCTTATGGCTACACCTTC
>TRBJ2-1|TRBV9|-|TRBD2
CASSATWTSGSDEQFF
TGTGCCAGCAGCGCAACTTGGACTAGCGGGAGCGATGAGCAGTTCTTC
>TRBJ2-2|TRBV11-3|-|TRBD2
CASSRLAGKRELFF
TGTGCCAGCAGCCGACTAGCGGGAAAGAGGGAGCTGTTTTTT
>TRBJ1-5|TRBV12-5|-|-
CASGLGGHQPQHF
TGTGCTAGTGGACTGGGAGGGCATCAGCCCCAGCATTTT
>TRBJ2-2|TRBV19|-|TRBD2
CASRRSGGGGGELFF
TGTGCCAGCCGTCGGTCGGGAGGGGGGGGCGGGGAGCTGTTTTTT
>TRBJ1-5|TRBV28|few|-
CASLARGVQPQHF
TGTGCCAGCCTTGCTCGGGGGGTGCAGCCCCAGCATTTT
>TRBJ1-1|TRBV15|-|TRBD1
CATSAGQPNTEAFF
TGTGCCACCAGCGCGGGACAGCCGAACACTGAAGCTTTCTTT
>TRBJ2-3|TRBV7-9|-|TRBD2
CASSPPGLAGVDTQYF
TGTGCCAGCAGCCCACCGGGACTAGCGGGAGTAGATACGCAGTATTTT
>TRBJ1-4|TRBV29-1|-|-
CSARRDEKLFF
TGCAGCGCCCGGCGGGATGAAAAACTGTTTTTT
>TRBJ1-5|TRBV6-5|-|TRBD1
CASSQQGARNQPQHF
TGTGCCAGCAGTCAGCAGGGGGCGAGAAATCAGCCCCAGCATTTT
>TRBJ1-1|TRBV19|-|-
CASSPGGRQAAFF
TGTGCCAGTAGCCCTGGAGGGCGTCAGGCAGCTTTCTTT
>TRBJ2-2|TRBV5-1|once|TRBD1
CASSLVQGSRWTGELFF
TGCGCCAGCAGCTTGGTACAGGGGAGCCGTTGGACCGGGGAGCTGTTTTTT
>TRBJ2-7|TRBV5-1|-|TRBD2
CASRTSGRAYEQYF
TGCGCCAGCAGGACTAGCGGGAGGGCCTACGAGCAGTACTTC
>TRBJ2-5|TRBV11-1|-|-
CASSRGSGQETQYF
TGTGCCAGCAGCCGGGGGTCTGGACAAGAGACCCAGTACTTC
>TRBJ1-2|TRBV19|-|-
CASSITGPGGYTF
TGTGCCAGTAGTATAACAGGGCCCGGTGGCTACACCTTC
>TRBJ2-3|TRBV5-1|-|-
CASSLGGQVTDTQYF
TGCGCCAGCAGCTTGGGAGGGCAGGTCACAGATACGCAGTATTTT
>TRBJ2-5|TRBV5-4|-|-
CASSLVTSQETQYF
TGTGCCAGCAGCTTGGTGACTAGCCAAGAGACCCAGTACTTC
>TRBJ1-2|TRBV4-1|-|TRBD1
CASSQDGTGNGYTF
TGCGCCAGCAGCCAAGATGGGACAGGGAATGGCTACACCTTC
>TRBJ2-7|TRBV20-1|once|TRBD2
CSASGGSRPYF
TGCAGTGCTAGTGGCGGGAGTAGGCCGTACTTC
>TRBJ2-1|TRBV29-1|once|TRBD1
CSGQPGQKDNEQFF
TGCAGCGGTCAACCGGGACAGAAAGACAATGAGCAGTTCTTC
>TRBJ2-7|TRBV28|-|TRBD2
CASRPSGTTATYEQYF
TGTGCCAGCAGGCCCTCCGGGACTACGGCGACCTACGAGCAGTACTTC
>TRBJ2-7|TRBV28|-|TRBD2
CASSLSALGAGESYEQYF
TGTGCCAGCAGTTTATCTGCCCTCGGAGCGGGAGAGTCCTACGAGCAGTACTTC
>TRBJ2-1|TRBV11-2|-|-
CASSLGAVSSYNEQFF
TGTGCCAGCAGCTTAGGGGCTGTGAGCTCCTACAATGAGCAGTTCTTC
>TRBJ1-1|TRBV5-6|-|-
CASSLPQGGTEAFF
TGTGCCAGCAGCTTGCCTCAGGGTGGAACTGAAGCTTTCTTT
>TRBJ2-3|TRBV10-3|-|TRBD2
CAISWAGASSTDTQYF
TGTGCCATCAGTTGGGCGGGAGCGAGTAGCACAGATACGCAGTATTTT